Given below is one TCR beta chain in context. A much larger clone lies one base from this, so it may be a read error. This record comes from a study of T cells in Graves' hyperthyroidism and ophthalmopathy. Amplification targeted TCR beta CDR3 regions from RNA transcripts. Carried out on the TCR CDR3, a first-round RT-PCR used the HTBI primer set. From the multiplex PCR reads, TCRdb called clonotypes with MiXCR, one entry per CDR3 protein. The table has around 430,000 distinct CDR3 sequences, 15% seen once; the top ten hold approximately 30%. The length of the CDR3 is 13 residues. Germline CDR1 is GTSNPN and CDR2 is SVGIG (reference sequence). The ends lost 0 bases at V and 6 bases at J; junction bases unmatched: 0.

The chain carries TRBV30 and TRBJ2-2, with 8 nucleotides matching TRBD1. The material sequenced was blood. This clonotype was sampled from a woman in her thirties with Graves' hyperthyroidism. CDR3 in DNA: TGTGCCTGGAGTGTACAGGGGGCCGGGGAGCTGTTTTTT. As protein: CAWSVQGAGELFF. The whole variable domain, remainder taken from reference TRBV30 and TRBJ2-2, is SQTIHQWPATLVQPVGSPLSLECTVEGTSNPNLYWYRQAAGRGLQLLFYSVGIGQISSEVPQNLSASRPQDRQFILSSKKLLLSDSGFYLCAWSVQGAGELFFGEGSRLTVL.